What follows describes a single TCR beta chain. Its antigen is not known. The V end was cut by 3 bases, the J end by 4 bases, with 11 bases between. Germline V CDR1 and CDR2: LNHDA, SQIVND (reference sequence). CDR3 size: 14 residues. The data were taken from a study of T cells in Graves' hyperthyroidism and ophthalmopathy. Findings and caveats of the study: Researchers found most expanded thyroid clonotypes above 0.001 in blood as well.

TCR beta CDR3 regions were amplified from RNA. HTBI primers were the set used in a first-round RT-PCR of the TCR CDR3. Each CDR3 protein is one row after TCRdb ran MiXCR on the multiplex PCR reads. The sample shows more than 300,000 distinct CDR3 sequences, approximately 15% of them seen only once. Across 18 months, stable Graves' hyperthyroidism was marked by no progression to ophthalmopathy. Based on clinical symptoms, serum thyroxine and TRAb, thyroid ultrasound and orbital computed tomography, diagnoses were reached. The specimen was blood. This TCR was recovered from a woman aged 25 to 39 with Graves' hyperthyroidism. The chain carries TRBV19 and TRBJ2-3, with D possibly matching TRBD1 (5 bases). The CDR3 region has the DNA TGTGCCAGTAGTATGGTCCAGGGTGCAGATACGCAGTATTTT. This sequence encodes CASSMVQGADTQYF.